Reported below is one T cell receptor beta chain. Its antigen remains unknown. CD45RO negativity and positive selection for CCR7 defined naive CD8 cells, a population that excluded terminally differentiated effector memory CD45RA+ cells. This sample stems from a study of shared clonotypes between healthy human individuals. Study-wide findings and caveats: The rarefaction results pointed to incomplete sorted-subset sequencing despite large depth.

DNA at 150 to 200 ng, about 30,000 T cell genomes, went into sorted-subset replicate PCRs. TCRdb keeps only in-frame clones here, not all; method: immunoSEQ multiplex PCR. Seen here are hundreds of thousands of clones, roughly 92% observed once, and the top ten hold around 24%. There are 14 residues in the CDR3. Trimming left V 2 bases short and J 8 bases short, with 15 bases between. Germline CDR1 SGHTA, CDR2 FQGNSA. This TCR was recovered from a man younger than 45 in good health. Specimen: naive CD8+ T cells sorted from blood. The chain is built from TRBV7-2 and TRBJ1-1, with D maybe TRBD1 (6 bases). The CDR3, as DNA: TGTGCCAGCAGCTTAAGACAGGATTTTTTCGAAGCTTTCTTT. Translated, it gives CASSLRQDFFEAFF.